A selection of T cell receptor beta chains follows, all from one sample in a study of cytomegalovirus exposure and HLA in healthy donors. Produced via immunoSEQ multiplex PCR; TCRdb's table is partial and in-frame only. Seen here are about 100,000 clones, roughly three quarters observed once, and the top ten hold 3% to 4%. Sample: PBMCs. These receptors originate from a woman aged 45-59 years in good health and CMV-seropositive. Each CDR3 is given with its conserved first and last residue. D genes are given only for firm matches. Clone size is given for some rows only: seen once, a few or many times, or a class if the clone is expanded.

TRBV5-6	-	TRBJ2-3	-	15	CASSLEGEYTDTQYF	TGTGCCAGCAGCTTGGAGGGGGAATACACAGATACGCAGTATTTT
TRBV9	-	TRBJ2-1	-	14	CASSGRDTDNEQFF	TGTGCCAGCAGCGGACGGGACACCGACAATGAGCAGTTCTTC
TRBV7-9	-	TRBJ2-5	-	16	CASSFLRAPEGETQYF	TGTGCCAGCAGCTTCTTGCGGGCCCCCGAGGGAGAGACCCAGTACTTC
TRBV11-2	-	TRBJ2-7	-	12	CASSLLPYEQYF	TGTGCCAGCAGCTTACTTCCCTACGAGCAGTACTTC
TRBV7-6	-	TRBJ1-1	-	13	CASSLAQGAEAFF	TGTGCCAGCAGCTTGGCCCAGGGTGCGGAAGCTTTCTTT
TRBV10-2	few	TRBJ1-2	TRBD1	14	CASSRDRTNYGYTF	TGCGCCAGCAGTCGGGACAGGACTAACTATGGCTACACCTTC
TRBV2	-	TRBJ1-3	-	16	CASSEGPGISGNTIYF	TGTGCCAGCAGTGAGGGTCCGGGGATTTCTGGAAACACCATATATTTT
TRBV5-1	-	TRBJ2-1	TRBD2	20	CASSHPPEVAGGSSYNEQFF	TGCGCCAGCAGCCACCCTCCTGAAGTAGCGGGGGGCAGCTCCTACAATGAGCAGTTCTTC
TRBV6-1	once	TRBJ2-7	-	14	CASSARAFSYEQYF	TGTGCCAGCAGTGCCAGGGCCTTCTCCTACGAGCAGTACTTC
TRBV5-1	-	TRBJ1-6	-	13	CASSSPNNSPLHF	TGCGCCAGCAGCTCTCCTAATAATTCACCCCTCCACTTT
TRBV19	-	TRBJ2-5	TRBD2	14	CASRETSGSETQYF	TGTGCCAGTAGGGAGACTAGCGGGTCAGAGACCCAGTACTTC
TRBV7-2	few	TRBJ2-2	-	12	CASSLWQGELFF	TGTGCCAGCAGCTTATGGCAGGGGGAGCTGTTTTTT
TRBV4-1	-	TRBJ2-7	-	13	CASSQVKGYEQYF	TGCGCCAGCAGCCAAGTAAAGGGGTACGAGCAGTACTTC
TRBV18	once	TRBJ2-3	-	14	CASSPPAPTDTQYF	TGTGCCAGCTCACCACCAGCCCCCACAGATACGCAGTATTTT
TRBV19	-	TRBJ2-7	TRBD1	14	CASTPTGGADEQYF	TGTGCCAGTACCCCGACAGGGGGTGCGGACGAGCAGTACTTC
TRBV9	-	TRBJ2-7	TRBD1	15	CASSVWDRGQDEQYF	TGTGCCAGCAGCGTTTGGGACAGGGGGCAAGACGAGCAGTACTTC
TRBV7-6	-	TRBJ2-7	-	16	CASSVTSRGGAYEQYF	TGTGCCAGCAGCGTCACATCTAGGGGGGGGGCCTACGAGCAGTACTTC
TRBV6-5	-	TRBJ2-7	-	13	CASSEFRGYEQYF	TGTGCCAGCAGTGAATTTAGAGGGTACGAGCAGTACTTC
TRBV4-1	-	TRBJ1-1	-	13	CASSQDTGGGAFF	TGCGCCAGCAGCCAAGATACCGGTGGCGGAGCTTTCTTT
TRBV21-1	-	TRBJ2-1	-	15	CASSNQGWGYNEQFF	TGTGCCAGCAGCAACCAGGGGTGGGGATACAATGAGCAGTTCTTC
TRBV5-4	-	TRBJ2-1	TRBD1	15	CASSLVGQGAHEQFF	TGTGCCAGCAGCTTGGTAGGACAGGGGGCACATGAGCAGTTCTTC
TRBV7-2	-	TRBJ2-4	-	13	CASSLGEARPQDF	TGTGCCAGCAGCTTAGGGGAGGCTAGACCACAGGACTTC
TRBV10-3	few	TRBJ1-1	TRBD1	12	CAISDTGGKAFF	TGTGCCATCAGTGACACAGGGGGTAAAGCTTTCTTT
TRBV5-1	few	TRBJ2-7	TRBD1	15	CASSLFTGGLGEQYF	TGCGCCAGCAGCTTGTTCACAGGGGGGTTGGGCGAGCAGTACTTC
TRBV5-4	-	TRBJ2-7	TRBD1	16	CASSLARRDRAYEQYF	TGTGCCAGCAGCTTGGCCCGTCGGGACAGAGCCTACGAGCAGTACTTC
TRBV6-5	-	TRBJ2-7	-	13	CASSYSQGYEQYF	TGTGCCAGCAGTTATTCACAGGGCTACGAGCAGTACTTC
TRBV11-3	-	TRBJ2-3	-	15	CASSLFGGEADTQYF	TGTGCCAGCAGCTTATTTGGGGGCGAGGCAGATACGCAGTATTTT
TRBV6-6	once	TRBJ2-1	TRBD1	15	CASSPSTGNNNEQFF	TGTGCCAGCAGTCCCTCGACAGGGAATAATAATGAGCAGTTCTTC
TRBV27	-	TRBJ1-1	-	12	CAAQSLRGEAFF	TGTGCCGCCCAATCTCTTAGGGGTGAGGCTTTCTTT
TRBV27	-	TRBJ2-7	TRBD2	16	CASSSYLGRGGNEQYF	TGTGCCAGCAGTTCCTACCTCGGGAGGGGAGGCAACGAGCAGTACTTC
TRBV27	-	TRBJ1-1	-	16	CASSLMPGVLNTEAFF	TGTGCCAGCAGTTTAATGCCAGGGGTCTTGAACACTGAAGCTTTCTTT
TRBV5-4	-	TRBJ2-1	TRBD1	16	CASSPGQGRTYNEQFF	TGTGCCAGCAGCCCAGGACAGGGTAGGACCTACAATGAGCAGTTCTTC
TRBV6-1	-	TRBJ1-5	-	15	CASSEGGRGTQPQHF	TGTGCCAGCAGTGAAGGAGGGCGGGGCACTCAGCCCCAGCATTTT
TRBV25-1	-	TRBJ1-4	TRBD1	18	CASSESLHSGTTGEKLFF	TGTGCCAGCAGTGAATCCCTTCACTCCGGGACGACAGGGGAAAAACTGTTTTTT
TRBV30	-	TRBJ1-1	-	14	CAWKGELRGTEAFF	TGTGCCTGGAAGGGAGAGCTTCGGGGCACTGAAGCTTTCTTT
TRBV6-5	-	TRBJ1-4	-	14	CASSRRQYNEKLFF	TGTGCCAGCAGTCGCCGACAGTATAATGAAAAACTGTTTTTT
TRBV18	-	TRBJ2-2	TRBD2	18	CASSPPKGSGSVAGELFF	TGTGCCAGCTCACCACCGAAAGGGAGCGGGAGCGTCGCCGGGGAGCTGTTTTTT
TRBV27	-	TRBJ1-2	-	13	CASSLSANYGYTF	TGTGCCAGCAGTTTATCAGCGAACTATGGCTACACCTTC
TRBV6-1	few	TRBJ1-1	-	11	CASRGEAEAFF	TGTGCCAGCAGAGGGGAGGCTGAAGCTTTCTTT